Detailed here is one T cell receptor beta chain. Its antigen is still unknown. This specimen belongs to a study of shared clonotypes between healthy human individuals. General study findings and limits: Having only a few donors restricted how much genetic and exposure-history diversity was captured.

TCRdb keeps only in-frame clones here, not all; method: immunoSEQ multiplex PCR. The profile shows 2 million to 2.5 million clones, 80% to 95% of them singletons. V dropped 4 bases and J dropped 7 bases, with 10 bases sitting between them. Germline loops: CDR1 WNHNN, CDR2 SYGVQD (reference sequence). This CDR3 region has 13 residues. The origin of this receptor is a man younger than 35 in good health. Some clones in this sample may be carry-over from other donors' samples. V gene TRBV10-1 combines with J gene TRBJ2-2; D tentatively reads TRBD1 or TRBD2 (5 bases each). The sample consisted of naive CD4+ T cells from PBMCs. Subset reported: CD45RA+ positively selected. In DNA, the CDR3 is TGCGCCAGCAGTGGCCGAGGGGTCGGGGAGCTGTTTTTT. It yields the protein CASSGRGVGELFF.